This TCR beta chain stems from a study of circulating tumor DNA in untreated peripheral T-cell lymphoma. This clone showed up just once. No antigen is known for it. Clones were sequenced by immunoSEQ multiplex PCR, and TCRdb holds only the in-frame ones, with some missing. In the table there are approximately 1,200 clones, approximately 80% of which are singletons. Findings of the study overall: Tumor-specific clonotypes were found in roughly three quarters of patients.

The CDR3 covers 14 residues. Trimming cost V 4 bases and J 12 bases, with 22 bases left between them. Germline values: CDR1 SGHRS, CDR2 YFSETQ. This sequence was found in a human donor with peripheral T-cell lymphoma. The chain employs TRBV5-1 and TRBJ1-1; weak D call: TRBD1 (6 bases). The source material was tumor tissue. The CDR3 loop is CASSTLGGGSETFF. CDR3 coding DNA: TGCGCCAGCAGCACCCTAGGGGGAGGGAGCGAAACTTTCTTT.